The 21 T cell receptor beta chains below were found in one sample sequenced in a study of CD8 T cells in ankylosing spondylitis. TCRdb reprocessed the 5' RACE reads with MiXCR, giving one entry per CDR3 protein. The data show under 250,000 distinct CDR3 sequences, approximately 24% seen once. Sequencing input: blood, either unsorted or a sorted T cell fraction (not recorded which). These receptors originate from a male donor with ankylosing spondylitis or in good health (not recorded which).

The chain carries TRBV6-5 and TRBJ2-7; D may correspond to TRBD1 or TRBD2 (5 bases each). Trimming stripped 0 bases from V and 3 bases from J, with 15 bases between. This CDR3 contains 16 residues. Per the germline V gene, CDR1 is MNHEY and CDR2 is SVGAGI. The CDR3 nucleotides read TGTGCCAGCAGTTACTCGATAAGGGACGGAGGCTACGAGCAGTACTTC. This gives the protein CASSYSIRDGGYEQYF.

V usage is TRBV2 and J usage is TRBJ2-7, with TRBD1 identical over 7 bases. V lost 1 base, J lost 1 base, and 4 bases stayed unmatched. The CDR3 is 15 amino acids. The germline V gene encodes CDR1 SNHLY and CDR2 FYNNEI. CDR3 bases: TGTGCCAGCAGTGAAGGGACAGGTCTATCCTACGAGCAGTACTTC. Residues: CASSEGTGLSYEQYF.

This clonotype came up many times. CDR3 nucleotide sequence: TGCAGTCTATACCAAGGGATTACGGGCCCAGATACGCAGTATTTT. This encodes CSLYQGITGPDTQYF. This chain joins TRBV20-1 and TRBJ2-3; unclear D gene. The germline gives CDR1 DFQATT, CDR2 SNEGSKA (reference sequence). The CDR3 consists of 15 residues. The ends were cut back, 8 bases at V and 4 bases at J, with 22 bases in the middle.

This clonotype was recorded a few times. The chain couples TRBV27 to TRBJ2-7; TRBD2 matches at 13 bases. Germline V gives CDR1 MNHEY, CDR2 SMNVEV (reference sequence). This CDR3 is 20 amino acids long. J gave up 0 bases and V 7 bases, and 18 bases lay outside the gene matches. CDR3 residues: CASKYKGGTSGRGSSYEQYF. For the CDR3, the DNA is TGTGCCAGCAAATATAAAGGCGGAACTAGCGGGAGGGGTAGCTCCTACGAGCAGTACTTC.

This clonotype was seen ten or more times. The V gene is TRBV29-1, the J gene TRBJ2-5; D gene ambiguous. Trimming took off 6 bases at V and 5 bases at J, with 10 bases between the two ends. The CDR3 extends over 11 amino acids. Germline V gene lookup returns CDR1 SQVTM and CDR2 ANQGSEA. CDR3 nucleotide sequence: TGCAGCGTGTCTCAAAAGGAGACCCAGTACTTC. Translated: CSVSQKETQYF.

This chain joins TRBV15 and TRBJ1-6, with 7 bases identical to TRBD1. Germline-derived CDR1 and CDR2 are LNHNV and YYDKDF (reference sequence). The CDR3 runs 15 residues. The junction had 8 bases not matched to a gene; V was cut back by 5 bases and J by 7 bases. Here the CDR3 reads CATSFATGQNSPLHF. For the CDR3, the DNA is TGTGCCACCAGCTTTGCGACAGGGCAAAATTCACCCCTCCACTTT.

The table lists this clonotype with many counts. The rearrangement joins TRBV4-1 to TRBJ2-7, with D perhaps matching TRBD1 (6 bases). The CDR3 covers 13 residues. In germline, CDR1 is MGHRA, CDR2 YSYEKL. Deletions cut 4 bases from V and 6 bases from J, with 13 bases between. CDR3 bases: TGCGCCAGCAGCCGGATTACAGGGAGCGAGCAGTACTTC. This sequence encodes CASSRITGSEQYF.

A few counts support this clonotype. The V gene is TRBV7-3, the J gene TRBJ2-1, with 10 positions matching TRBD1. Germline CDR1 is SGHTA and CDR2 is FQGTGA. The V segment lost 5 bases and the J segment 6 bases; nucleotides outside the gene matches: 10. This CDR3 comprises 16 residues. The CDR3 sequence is CASSPDTGQGSNEQFF. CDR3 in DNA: TGTGCCAGCAGCCCAGACACGGGACAGGGGAGCAATGAGCAGTTCTTC.

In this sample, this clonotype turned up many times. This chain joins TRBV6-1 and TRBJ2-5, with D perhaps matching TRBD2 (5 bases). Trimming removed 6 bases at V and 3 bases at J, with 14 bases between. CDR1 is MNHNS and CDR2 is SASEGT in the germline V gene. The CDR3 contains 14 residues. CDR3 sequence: CASRSTSVKETQYF. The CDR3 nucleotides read TGTGCCAGCAGGTCAACTAGTGTGAAAGAGACCCAGTACTTC.

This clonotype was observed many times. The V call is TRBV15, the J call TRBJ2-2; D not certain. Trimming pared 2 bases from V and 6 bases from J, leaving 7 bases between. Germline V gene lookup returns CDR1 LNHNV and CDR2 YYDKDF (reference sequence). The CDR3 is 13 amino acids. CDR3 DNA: TGTGCCACCAGCAGACCAGATCCCGGGGAGCTGTTTTTT. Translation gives CATSRPDPGELFF.

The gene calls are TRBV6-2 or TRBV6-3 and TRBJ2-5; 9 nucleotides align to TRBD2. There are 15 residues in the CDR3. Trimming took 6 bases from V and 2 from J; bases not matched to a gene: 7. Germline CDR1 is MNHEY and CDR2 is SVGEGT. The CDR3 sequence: CASSLAGEGQETQYF. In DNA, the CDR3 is TGTGCCAGCAGCTTAGCGGGAGAGGGGCAAGAGACCCAGTACTTC.

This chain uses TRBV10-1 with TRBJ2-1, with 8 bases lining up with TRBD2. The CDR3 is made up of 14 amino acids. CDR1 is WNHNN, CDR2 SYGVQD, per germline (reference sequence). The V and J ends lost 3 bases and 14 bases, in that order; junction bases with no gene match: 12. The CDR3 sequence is CASSEDPLAATKFF. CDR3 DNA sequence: TGCGCCAGCAGTGAAGACCCACTAGCGGCAACTAAGTTCTTC.

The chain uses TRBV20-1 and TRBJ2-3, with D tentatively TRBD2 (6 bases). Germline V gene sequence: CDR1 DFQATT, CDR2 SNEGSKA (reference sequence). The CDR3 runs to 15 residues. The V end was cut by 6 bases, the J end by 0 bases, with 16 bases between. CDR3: CSADHYGTSTDTQYF. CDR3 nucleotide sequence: TGCAGTGCCGACCACTACGGGACTAGCACAGATACGCAGTATTTT.

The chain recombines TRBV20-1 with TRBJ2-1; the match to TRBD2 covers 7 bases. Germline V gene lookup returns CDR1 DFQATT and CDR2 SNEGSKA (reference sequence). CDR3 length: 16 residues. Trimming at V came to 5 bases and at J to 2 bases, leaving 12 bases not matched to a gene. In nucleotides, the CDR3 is TGCAGTGCTGACCTTAGCGGGCTTTTACCCTACAATGAGCAGTTCTTC. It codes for CSADLSGLLPYNEQFF.

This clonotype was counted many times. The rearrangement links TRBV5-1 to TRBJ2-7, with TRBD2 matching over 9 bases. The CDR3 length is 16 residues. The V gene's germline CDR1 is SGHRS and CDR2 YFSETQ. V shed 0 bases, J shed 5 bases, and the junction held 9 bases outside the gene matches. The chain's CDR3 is CASSLAPWASGNEQYF. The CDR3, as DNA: TGCGCCAGCAGCTTGGCCCCTTGGGCTAGCGGGAACGAGCAGTACTTC.

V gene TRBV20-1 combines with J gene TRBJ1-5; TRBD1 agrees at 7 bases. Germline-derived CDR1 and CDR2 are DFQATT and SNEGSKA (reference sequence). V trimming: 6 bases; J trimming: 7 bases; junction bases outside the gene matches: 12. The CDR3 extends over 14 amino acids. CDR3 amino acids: CSASRQGIWQPQHF. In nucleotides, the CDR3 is TGCAGTGCAAGCCGACAGGGTATTTGGCAGCCCCAGCATTTT.

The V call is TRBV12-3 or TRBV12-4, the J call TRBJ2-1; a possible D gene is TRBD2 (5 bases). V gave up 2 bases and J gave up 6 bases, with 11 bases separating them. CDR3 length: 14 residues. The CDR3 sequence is CASSLLARGNEQFF. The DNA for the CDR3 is TGTGCCAGCAGTTTACTAGCTCGGGGCAATGAGCAGTTCTTC.

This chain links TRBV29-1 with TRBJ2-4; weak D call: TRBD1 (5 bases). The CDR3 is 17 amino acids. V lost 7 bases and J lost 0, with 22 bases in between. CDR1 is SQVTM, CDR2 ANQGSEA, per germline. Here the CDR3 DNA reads TGCAGCGCAACGAGAACGGCAGGGCCTAAAGCCAAAAACATTCAGTACTTC. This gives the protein CSATRTAGPKAKNIQYF.

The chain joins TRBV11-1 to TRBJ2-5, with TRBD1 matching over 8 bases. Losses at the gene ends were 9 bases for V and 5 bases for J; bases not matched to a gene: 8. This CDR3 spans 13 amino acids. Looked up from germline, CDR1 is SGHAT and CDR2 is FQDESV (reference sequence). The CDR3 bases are TGTGCCAGTGCCCAGGGGGCATGGGAGACCCAGTACTTC. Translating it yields CASAQGAWETQYF.

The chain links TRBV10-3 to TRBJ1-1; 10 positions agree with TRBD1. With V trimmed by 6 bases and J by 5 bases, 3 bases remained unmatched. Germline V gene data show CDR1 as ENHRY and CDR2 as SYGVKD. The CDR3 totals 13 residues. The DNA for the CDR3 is TGTGCCATCAGGGGGACAGGGGAAACTGAAGCTTTCTTT. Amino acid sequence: CAIRGTGETEAFF.

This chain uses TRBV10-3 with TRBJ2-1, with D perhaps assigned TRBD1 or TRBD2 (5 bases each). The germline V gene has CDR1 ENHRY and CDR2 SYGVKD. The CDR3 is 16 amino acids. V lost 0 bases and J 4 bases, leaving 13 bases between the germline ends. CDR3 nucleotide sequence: TGTGCCATCAGTGAGTCGAAACCGGGGCTATACAATGAGCAGTTCTTC. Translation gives CAISESKPGLYNEQFF.